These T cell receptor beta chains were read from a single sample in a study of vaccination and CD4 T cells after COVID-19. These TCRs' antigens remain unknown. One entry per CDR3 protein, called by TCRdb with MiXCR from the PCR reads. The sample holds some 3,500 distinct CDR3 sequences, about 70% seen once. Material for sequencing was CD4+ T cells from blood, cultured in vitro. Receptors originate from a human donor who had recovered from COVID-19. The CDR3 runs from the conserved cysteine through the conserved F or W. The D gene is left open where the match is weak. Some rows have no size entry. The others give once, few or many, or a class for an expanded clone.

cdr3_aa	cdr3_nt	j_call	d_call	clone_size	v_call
CASGLRGSTDTQYF	TGTGCCAGCGGATTAAGGGGTAGCACAGATACGCAGTATTTT	TRBJ2-3	NA	medium-sized	TRBV25-1
CASSLEAGGLGDTQYF	TGTGCCAGCAGCTTAGAGGCGGGCGGGCTAGGGGATACGCAGTATTTT	TRBJ2-3	NA	NA	TRBV7-6
CASRYDRAYEQYF	TGTGCCAGCAGATACGACAGAGCCTACGAGCAGTACTTC	TRBJ2-7	NA	NA	TRBV6-2/TRBV6-3
CASSAGTGGYNEQFF	TGTGCCAGCAGCGCCGGGACAGGGGGATACAATGAGCAGTTCTTC	TRBJ2-1	TRBD1	NA	TRBV6-1
CASSLYNQPQHF	TGTGCCAGCAGTTTATATAATCAGCCCCAGCATTTT	TRBJ1-5	NA	large	TRBV12-3/TRBV12-4
CASSLNRGTGELFF	TGTGCCAGCAGCCTCAATCGGGGCACCGGGGAGCTGTTTTTT	TRBJ2-2	NA	NA	TRBV7-2
CASSRGGAMNTEAFF	TGTGCCAGCAGCCGAGGGGGGGCCATGAACACTGAAGCTTTCTTT	TRBJ1-1	NA	NA	TRBV7-9
CASSYIRGYEQYF	TGTGCCAGCAGTTACATTCGGGGCTACGAGCAGTACTTC	TRBJ2-7	NA	NA	TRBV6-2/TRBV6-3
CASSSTGYNQPQHF	TGTGCCAGCAGCTCGACAGGGTACAATCAGCCCCAGCATTTT	TRBJ1-5	TRBD1	NA	TRBV7-6
CASGGDSFNEQFF	TGTGCCAGCGGGGGGGACAGTTTCAATGAGCAGTTCTTC	TRBJ2-1	NA	NA	TRBV7-3
CASSLGSRYSPLHF	TGTGCCAGCAGTTTGGGCTCCCGTTATTCACCCCTCCACTTT	TRBJ1-6	NA	NA	TRBV12-3/TRBV12-4
CASSLVAGGNNEQFF	TGCGCCAGCAGCTTGGTAGCGGGGGGGAACAATGAGCAGTTCTTC	TRBJ2-1	TRBD2	once	TRBV5-1
CSARDPYGVNTEAFF	TGCAGTGCTAGAGATCCCTATGGAGTAAACACTGAAGCTTTCTTT	TRBJ1-1	NA	NA	TRBV20-1
CASSPTASTDTQYF	TGTGCCAGCAGCCCAACGGCATCCACAGATACGCAGTATTTT	TRBJ2-3	NA	NA	TRBV27
CATSDLLQGHEYEQYF	TGTGCCACCAGTGATTTGCTACAGGGACACGAATACGAGCAGTACTTC	TRBJ2-7	NA	NA	TRBV24-1
CASSQDTGGTEAFF	TGCGCCAGCAGCCAAGATACCGGGGGGACTGAAGCTTTCTTT	TRBJ1-1	NA	NA	TRBV4-1
CASRPASRAGETQYF	TGTGCCAGTAGACCCGCGTCCAGGGCCGGGGAGACCCAGTACTTC	TRBJ2-5	NA	large	TRBV19
CAWRVTGATEAFF	TGTGCCTGGAGGGTGACAGGGGCCACTGAAGCTTTCTTT	TRBJ1-1	TRBD1	NA	TRBV30
CSASKGRDQPQHF	TGCAGTGCTAGTAAGGGTCGCGATCAGCCCCAGCATTTT	TRBJ1-5	NA	NA	TRBV20-1
CASSQEKGDGYTF	TGCGCCAGCAGCCAAGAAAAAGGGGATGGCTACACCTTC	TRBJ1-2	NA	NA	TRBV4-3
CSARDRGGGGELFF	TGCAGTGCCCGAGACAGGGGAGGTGGGGGGGAGCTGTTTTTT	TRBJ2-2	TRBD1	NA	TRBV20-1
CASSGQATGNTIYF	TGTGCCAGCAGTGGACAGGCCACTGGAAACACCATATATTTT	TRBJ1-3	NA	large	TRBV2